This passage covers 10 T cell receptor beta chains from one sample sequenced in a study of CD8+ T cells in alopecia areata. RNA was isolated and reverse transcribed to cDNA, the sequencing template. The table came from immunoSEQ multiplex PCR; TCRdb's copy has only in-frame clones and leaves some out. The repertoire holds 120,000 or so clones, with roughly two fifths as singletons. Sequencing input: CD4+ T cells sorted from blood. All receptors come from a human donor with alopecia areata.

This chain links TRBV30 with TRBJ2-5; tentative D call: TRBD2 (5 bases). Trimming cost V 5 bases and J 4 bases, with 8 bases left between them. This CDR3 spans 11 amino acids. Per germline, CDR1 GTSNPN and CDR2 SVGIG (reference sequence). The CDR3 loop reads CAWGGLETQYF. In DNA form, the CDR3 reads TGTGCCTGGGGCGGACTAGAGACCCAGTACTTC.

The gene calls are TRBV29-1 and TRBJ1-5; D unresolved. The germline V and J ends were trimmed by 6 bases and 0 bases, with 12 bases remaining between them. The CDR3 has 14 amino acids. Germline CDR1 reads SQVTM; CDR2 reads ANQGSEA. The CDR3 protein is CSVSQETSNQPQHF. CDR3 sequence (DNA): TGCAGCGTCTCCCAGGAAACTAGCAATCAGCCCCAGCATTTT.

This clone was counted at least ten times. The V and J genes are TRBV7-2 and TRBJ2-3; 10 bases match TRBD2. Germline V gives CDR1 SGHTA, CDR2 FQGNSA. The trim removed 0 bases at V and 2 bases at J, leaving 8 bases unmatched. This CDR3 has 18 residues. As DNA, the CDR3 is TGTGCCAGCAGCTTAGCCCAAAGCGGGGGGGTAATCACAGATACGCAGTATTTT. Protein product: CASSLAQSGGVITDTQYF. Using reference TRBV7-2 and TRBJ2-3 for the parts outside the CDR3, the full variable domain is GAGVSQSPSNKVTEKGKDVELRCDPISGHTALYWYRQSLGQGLEFLIYFQGNSAPDKSGLPSDRFSAERTGGSVSTLTIQRTQQEDSAVYLCASSLAQSGGVITDTQYFGPGTRLTVL.

The chain is built from TRBV2 and TRBJ2-5, with 8 positions matching TRBD1. Germline CDR1 reads SNHLY; CDR2 reads FYNNEI. J lost 1 base, V lost 8 bases, and 3 bases had no gene match. The CDR3 has 13 amino acids. CDR3 nucleotides: TGTGCCAGCGGACAGGGCCTCCAAGAGACCCAGTACTTC. This gives the protein CASGQGLQETQYF.

The V call is TRBV30, the J call TRBJ2-2; 9 bases fit TRBD1. There are 15 residues in the CDR3. V lost 2 bases and J lost 5; bases outside the gene matches: 6. Looked up from germline, CDR1 is GTSNPN and CDR2 is SVGIG (reference sequence). This CDR3 reads CAWSPGTGITGELFF. In DNA form, the CDR3 reads TGTGCCTGGAGTCCCGGGACAGGGATTACCGGGGAGCTGTTTTTT.

V usage is TRBV20-1 and J usage is TRBJ2-1, with D uncertain. The germline V gene has CDR1 DFQATT and CDR2 SNEGSKA (reference sequence). CDR3 length: 11 amino acids. V shed 5 bases and J shed 3 bases, with 5 bases lying between them. The CDR3 DNA reads as TGCAGTGCTCGGAACTACAATGAGCAGTTCTTC. Protein sequence: CSARNYNEQFF.

This rearrangement joins TRBV5-4 to TRBJ2-1; TRBD2 matches 8 bases. The J segment lost 5 bases and the V segment lost 0 bases, leaving 7 bases of the junction unmatched. The CDR3 sequence is 16 residues long. Looked up from germline, CDR1 is SGHNT and CDR2 is YYREEE (reference sequence). The CDR3 reads CASSLDGGALNNEQFF. DNA of the CDR3: TGTGCCAGCAGCTTGGACGGGGGGGCACTTAACAATGAGCAGTTCTTC. The entire variable domain, with the rest obtained from reference TRBV5-4 and TRBJ2-1, is as follows: ETGVTQSPTHLIKTRGQQVTLRCSSQSGHNTVSWYQQALGQGPQFIFQYYREEENGRGNFPPRFSGLQFPNYSSELNVNALELDDSALYLCASSLDGGALNNEQFFGPGTRLTVL.

The chain links TRBV6-5 to TRBJ2-7; 10 nucleotides match TRBD1. V lost 4 bases to trimming and J lost 2 bases; unmatched junction nucleotides: 5. The CDR3 covers 15 residues. CDR1 MNHEY and CDR2 SVGAGI come from the germline V gene. The CDR3 is CASSSPGQGTYEQYF. CDR3 DNA: TGTGCCAGCAGTTCTCCGGGACAGGGGACCTACGAGCAGTACTTC.

This clone was seen more than once but under ten times. The chain combines TRBV6-6 with TRBJ2-5; D may correspond to TRBD1 or TRBD2 (7 bases each). The CDR3 consists of 12 residues. V gave up 5 bases and J gave up 5 bases, with 9 bases separating them. The germline V gene encodes CDR1 MNHNY and CDR2 SVGAGI (reference sequence). The CDR3 DNA reads TGTGCCAGCAGTCAGGGGGGGGAGACCCAGTACTTC. It encodes CASSQGGETQYF.

This chain uses TRBV30 with TRBJ2-1; tentatively, D is TRBD1 or TRBD2 (5 bases each). This CDR3 is 13 amino acids long. Trimming took 1 base from V and 6 from J, leaving 10 bases between them. Looked up from germline, CDR1 is GTSNPN and CDR2 is SVGIG (reference sequence). The chain's CDR3 is CAWSAGAGNEQFF. In DNA, the CDR3 is TGTGCCTGGAGTGCCGGGGCAGGCAATGAGCAGTTCTTC.